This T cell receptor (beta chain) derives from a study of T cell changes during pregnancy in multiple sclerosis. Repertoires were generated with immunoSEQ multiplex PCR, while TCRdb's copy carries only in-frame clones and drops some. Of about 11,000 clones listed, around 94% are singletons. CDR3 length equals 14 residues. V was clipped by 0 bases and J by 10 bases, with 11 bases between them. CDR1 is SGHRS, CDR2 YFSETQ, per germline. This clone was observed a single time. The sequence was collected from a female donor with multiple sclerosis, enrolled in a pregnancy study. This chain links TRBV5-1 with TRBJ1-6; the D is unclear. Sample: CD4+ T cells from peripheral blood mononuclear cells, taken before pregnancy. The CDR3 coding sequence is TGCGCCAGCAGCTTGGGAGGGATTGGATCACCCCTCCACTTT. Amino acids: CASSLGGIGSPLHF.